Listed below are T cell receptor beta chains from one sample, sequenced in a study of EBV T-cell therapy then PD-1 blockade in nasopharyngeal carcinoma. Their antigen targets remain unknown. This table comes from immunoSEQ multiplex PCR, and its TCRdb copy is limited to in-frame clones, with some not included. The sample has around 22,000 clones; 70% to 85% are singletons. The sequencing used CD8+ T cells from blood, collected at day -245 from a patient whose treatment included autologous EBV-specific T cells and nivolumab. Source of these receptors: a man in his forties with nasopharyngeal carcinoma. Both conserved end residues are part of each CDR3. D genes are given only for firm matches. Some rows have no size entry. The others give once, few or many, or a class for an expanded clone.

cdr3_aa: CASSKFNEQFF; cdr3_nt: TGTGCCAGTAGTAAGTTCAATGAGCAGTTCTTC; v_call: TRBV19; clone_size: -; d_call: -; j_call: TRBJ2-1
cdr3_aa: CASSVATGVTGARGYTF; cdr3_nt: TGTGCCAGCAGCGTAGCTACGGGGGTTACAGGGGCTCGAGGCTACACCTTC; v_call: TRBV9; clone_size: -; d_call: TRBD1; j_call: TRBJ1-2
cdr3_aa: CASSFAFYGYTF; cdr3_nt: TGTGCCAGCAGTTTTGCCTTCTATGGCTACACCTTC; v_call: TRBV12-3/TRBV12-4; clone_size: -; d_call: -; j_call: TRBJ1-2
cdr3_aa: CASSVEGAGYEQYF; cdr3_nt: TGTGCCAGCAGTGTAGAGGGGGCTGGCTACGAGCAGTACTTC; v_call: TRBV25-1; clone_size: -; d_call: TRBD1; j_call: TRBJ2-7
cdr3_aa: CASSGSGHTGELFF; cdr3_nt: TGTGCCAGCAGCGGTAGCGGGCACACCGGGGAGCTGTTTTTT; v_call: TRBV6-2/TRBV6-3; clone_size: -; d_call: TRBD2; j_call: TRBJ2-2
cdr3_aa: CASSESVRPAYEQYF; cdr3_nt: TGTGCCAGCAGTGAGTCTGTCCGTCCCGCCTACGAGCAGTACTTC; v_call: TRBV2; clone_size: -; d_call: -; j_call: TRBJ2-7
cdr3_aa: CSVGRDTMLEQYF; cdr3_nt: TGCAGCGTCGGCAGGGACACGATGCTCGAGCAGTACTTC; v_call: TRBV29-1; clone_size: -; d_call: -; j_call: TRBJ2-7
cdr3_aa: CASTPTEKGLNTEAFF; cdr3_nt: TGTGCCAGCACCCCGACAGAGAAAGGGCTGAACACTGAAGCTTTCTTT; v_call: TRBV5-4; clone_size: -; d_call: -; j_call: TRBJ1-1
cdr3_aa: CASTLDPGTEAFF; cdr3_nt: TGTGCCAGCACCCTGGACCCGGGCACTGAAGCTTTCTTT; v_call: TRBV11-1; clone_size: few; d_call: -; j_call: TRBJ1-1
cdr3_aa: CATSRDGHTEAFF; cdr3_nt: TGTGCCACCAGCAGAGATGGGCACACTGAAGCTTTCTTT; v_call: TRBV15; clone_size: once; d_call: -; j_call: TRBJ1-1
cdr3_aa: CASSYGDRGTDTQYF; cdr3_nt: TGTGCCAGCAGCTACGGGGACAGAGGCACAGATACGCAGTATTTT; v_call: TRBV5-6; clone_size: -; d_call: TRBD1; j_call: TRBJ2-3
cdr3_aa: CASSWGSNEQYF; cdr3_nt: TGTGCCAGCAGTTGGGGCTCTAACGAGCAGTACTTC; v_call: TRBV28; clone_size: -; d_call: -; j_call: TRBJ2-7
cdr3_aa: CASSYQTSFPQGNEQFF; cdr3_nt: TGTGCCAGCAGTTATCAGACTAGCTTTCCCCAGGGGAATGAGCAGTTCTTC; v_call: TRBV27; clone_size: -; d_call: -; j_call: TRBJ2-1
cdr3_aa: CASSQKLGAVTGELFF; cdr3_nt: TGCGCCAGCAGCCAAAAACTGGGGGCCGTCACCGGGGAGCTGTTTTTT; v_call: TRBV4-3; clone_size: -; d_call: -; j_call: TRBJ2-2
cdr3_aa: CASPGLAGHEQYF; cdr3_nt: TGTGCCAGCCCGGGACTAGCGGGCCACGAGCAGTACTTC; v_call: TRBV27; clone_size: -; d_call: TRBD2; j_call: TRBJ2-7
cdr3_aa: CASSVQGGYEQYF; cdr3_nt: TGTGCCAGCAGCGTTCAGGGGGGATACGAGCAGTACTTC; v_call: TRBV9; clone_size: -; d_call: -; j_call: TRBJ2-7
cdr3_aa: CASSPPRGTDTQYF; cdr3_nt: TGTGCCAGCAGCCCCCCCCGTGGCACAGATACGCAGTATTTT; v_call: TRBV7-2; clone_size: -; d_call: -; j_call: TRBJ2-3
cdr3_aa: CASSLYGLRSYEQYF; cdr3_nt: TGTGCCAGCAGTTTATATGGACTTCGCTCCTACGAGCAGTACTTC; v_call: TRBV27; clone_size: once; d_call: -; j_call: TRBJ2-7
cdr3_aa: CALRGRGKNTEAFF; cdr3_nt: TGTGCCCTTAGGGGGCGGGGGAAGAACACTGAAGCTTTCTTT; v_call: TRBV6-5; clone_size: -; d_call: TRBD1; j_call: TRBJ1-1
cdr3_aa: CASGLTRDREGPATNEKLFF; cdr3_nt: TGTGCTAGTGGCCTAACCCGGGACAGGGAGGGGCCTGCAACTAATGAAAAACTGTTTTTT; v_call: TRBV12-5; clone_size: -; d_call: TRBD1; j_call: TRBJ1-4
cdr3_aa: CASSFGARKVEQYF; cdr3_nt: TGTGCCAGCAGTTTCGGGGCTAGGAAGGTGGAGCAGTACTTC; v_call: TRBV27; clone_size: -; d_call: -; j_call: TRBJ2-7
cdr3_aa: CASRFSSGNTIYF; cdr3_nt: TGTGCCAGCAGATTTAGCTCTGGAAACACCATATATTTT; v_call: TRBV28; clone_size: -; d_call: -; j_call: TRBJ1-3
cdr3_aa: CAISESGATNEKLFF; cdr3_nt: TGTGCCATCAGTGAGTCGGGAGCAACTAATGAAAAACTGTTTTTT; v_call: TRBV10-3; clone_size: -; d_call: -; j_call: TRBJ1-4
cdr3_aa: CASSEAGQGLFNYGYTF; cdr3_nt: TGTGCCAGCAGTGAAGCGGGTCAGGGGCTTTTTAACTATGGCTACACCTTC; v_call: TRBV2; clone_size: -; d_call: -; j_call: TRBJ1-2
cdr3_aa: CASSYSRGTSLTF; cdr3_nt: TGTGCCAGCAGTTACTCCCGAGGCACTTCCTTAACTTTT; v_call: TRBV6-2/TRBV6-3; clone_size: -; d_call: -; j_call: TRBJ2-3
cdr3_aa: CASSRRTASGGTDTQYF; cdr3_nt: TGTGCCAGCAGCCGACGCACAGCGTCGGGTGGCACAGATACGCAGTATTTT; v_call: TRBV7-6; clone_size: -; d_call: -; j_call: TRBJ2-3
cdr3_aa: CASSPNGQGSFNEQFF; cdr3_nt: TGTGCCAGCAGCCCAAATGGGCAGGGTAGTTTCAATGAGCAGTTCTTC; v_call: TRBV13; clone_size: -; d_call: -; j_call: TRBJ2-1
cdr3_aa: CASSVYHGTEYGYTF; cdr3_nt: TGTGCCAGCAGCGTATACCACGGGACGGAGTATGGCTACACCTTC; v_call: TRBV9; clone_size: -; d_call: -; j_call: TRBJ1-2
cdr3_aa: CASRAGQGVFTDTQYF; cdr3_nt: TGTGCCAGTAGGGCCGGACAGGGAGTTTTCACAGATACGCAGTATTTT; v_call: TRBV19; clone_size: -; d_call: TRBD1; j_call: TRBJ2-3
cdr3_aa: CASSMGHSNQPQHF; cdr3_nt: TGTGCCAGTAGTATGGGACATAGCAATCAGCCCCAGCATTTT; v_call: TRBV19; clone_size: -; d_call: -; j_call: TRBJ1-5
cdr3_aa: CASSLTTGVVYNSPLHF; cdr3_nt: TGTGCCAGCAGTTTAACAACAGGGGTCGTCTATAATTCACCCCTCCACTTT; v_call: TRBV27; clone_size: once; d_call: TRBD1; j_call: TRBJ1-6
cdr3_aa: CASSVDSYSGNTIYF; cdr3_nt: TGTGCCAGCAGCGTCGACAGCTACTCTGGAAACACCATATATTTT; v_call: TRBV9; clone_size: -; d_call: -; j_call: TRBJ1-3
cdr3_aa: CASSVGGTSVNTQYF; cdr3_nt: TGTGCCAGCAGCGTAGGGGGGACTAGTGTAAATACGCAGTATTTT; v_call: TRBV9; clone_size: -; d_call: TRBD2; j_call: TRBJ2-3
cdr3_aa: CASSLVGGGYEQYF; cdr3_nt: TGTGCCAGCAGCTTGGTTGGGGGTGGATACGAGCAGTACTTC; v_call: TRBV5-8; clone_size: -; d_call: -; j_call: TRBJ2-7
cdr3_aa: CAWSMVPGELFF; cdr3_nt: TGTGCCTGGAGCATGGTTCCCGGGGAGCTGTTTTTT; v_call: TRBV30; clone_size: once; d_call: -; j_call: TRBJ2-2
cdr3_aa: CATPANTGELFF; cdr3_nt: TGCGCCACCCCAGCGAACACCGGGGAGCTGTTTTTT; v_call: TRBV5-1; clone_size: once; d_call: -; j_call: TRBJ2-2
cdr3_aa: CASSLGSFSGNTIYF; cdr3_nt: TGCGCCAGCAGCTTGGGCAGTTTCTCTGGAAACACCATATATTTT; v_call: TRBV5-1; clone_size: once; d_call: -; j_call: TRBJ1-3
cdr3_aa: CASSPLDITYEQYF; cdr3_nt: TGTGCCAGCAGCCCTCTGGACATCACCTACGAGCAGTACTTC; v_call: TRBV3-1/TRBV3-2; clone_size: once; d_call: -; j_call: TRBJ2-7
cdr3_aa: CASSYSTGTGLYGYTF; cdr3_nt: TGTGCCAGCAGTTACTCGACCGGGACAGGCTTATATGGCTACACCTTC; v_call: TRBV6-2/TRBV6-3; clone_size: -; d_call: TRBD1; j_call: TRBJ1-2
cdr3_aa: CASSQMGPEAFF; cdr3_nt: TGTGCCAGCTCACAGATGGGACCCGAAGCTTTCTTT; v_call: TRBV18; clone_size: -; d_call: -; j_call: TRBJ1-1
cdr3_aa: CASSIDGLDTEAFF; cdr3_nt: TGTGCCAGTAGTATAGATGGACTGGACACTGAAGCTTTCTTT; v_call: TRBV19; clone_size: -; d_call: -; j_call: TRBJ1-1
cdr3_aa: CASSEQYTEAFF; cdr3_nt: TGTGCCAGCAGTGAGCAGTACACTGAAGCTTTCTTT; v_call: TRBV6-1; clone_size: few; d_call: -; j_call: TRBJ1-1
cdr3_aa: CASSLEGRPYSNQPQHF; cdr3_nt: TGTGCCAGCAGCTTAGAGGGCAGACCTTATAGCAATCAGCCCCAGCATTTT; v_call: TRBV7-9; clone_size: once; d_call: -; j_call: TRBJ1-5
cdr3_aa: CASSHAGEENTIYF; cdr3_nt: TGCGCCAGCAGCCACGCCGGGGAGGAAAACACCATATATTTT; v_call: TRBV4-3; clone_size: -; d_call: -; j_call: TRBJ1-3
cdr3_aa: CATSRDRTGSGANVLTF; cdr3_nt: TGTGCCACCAGCAGAGATCGGACGGGATCCGGGGCCAACGTCCTGACTTTC; v_call: TRBV15; clone_size: -; d_call: -; j_call: TRBJ2-6
cdr3_aa: CASGLTGGEAFF; cdr3_nt: TGTGCTAGTGGGCTTACAGGGGGCGAAGCTTTCTTT; v_call: TRBV12-5; clone_size: -; d_call: TRBD1; j_call: TRBJ1-1